The 17 T cell receptor beta chains below all came from one sample that was sequenced in a study of OX40 agonist ivuxolimab in advanced cancers. Some clones are missing from TCRdb's copy, which holds only in-frame ones; the method was immunoSEQ multiplex PCR. The sample records some 51,000 clones, roughly 80% being singletons. Sequenced here: CD4+ or CD8+ T cells sorted from blood, sampled in a trial of the OX40 agonist ivuxolimab. The receptors were sampled from an adult with an advanced solid tumor such as melanoma, head and neck, liver or kidney cancer.

The chain recombines TRBV6-1 with TRBJ1-5, with a tentative D call TRBD1 (5 bases). The length of the CDR3 is 14 residues. Germline V gene data show CDR1 as MNHNS and CDR2 as SASEGT. Trimming stripped 3 bases from V and 6 bases from J, with 12 bases between. DNA of the CDR3: TGTGCCAGCAGTGAGGCAGGGTGGGCTCAGCCCCAGCATTTT. Protein: CASSEAGWAQPQHF.

The V and J genes are TRBV28 and TRBJ1-5; 8 bases are shared with TRBD1. The germline V gene encodes CDR1 MDHEN and CDR2 SYDVKM. The CDR3 totals 14 residues. J lost 5 bases, V lost 6 bases, and 6 bases had no gene match. As DNA, the CDR3 is TGTGCCAGCAGGTGGACAGGGCGAGATCAGCCCCAGCATTTT. It is translated as CASRWTGRDQPQHF.

This clone is medium-sized (0.01 to 0.1%) by share. This chain joins TRBV6-5 and TRBJ1-1; D is perhaps TRBD1 (5 bases). The CDR3 is 12 amino acids. V was clipped by 5 bases and J by 9 bases, with 13 bases between them. Germline V gene data show CDR1 as MNHEY and CDR2 as SVGAGI. CDR3 DNA: TGTGCCAGCAGTGACTACAGGAGTAAAGCTTTCTTT. Translation gives CASSDYRSKAFF.

This chain joins TRBV30 and TRBJ2-2, with TRBD2 identical over 12 bases. The CDR3 covers 15 residues. V was pared by 1 base and J by 7 bases, with 4 bases of the junction left unmatched. Germline V lookup: CDR1 GTSNPN, CDR2 SVGIG (reference sequence). The CDR3: CAWSGLAGVDGELFF. CDR3 sequence (DNA): TGTGCCTGGAGTGGACTAGCGGGAGTTGACGGGGAGCTGTTTTTT.

On this clone itself: One junction end does not reproduce the germline sequence, and a read error may be involved. The genes are TRBV7-7 and TRBJ1-5, with 10 nucleotides matching TRBD1. Germline V gives CDR1 SSHAT, CDR2 FNYEAQ (reference sequence). This CDR3 is built from 15 residues. The CDR3 region has the DNA TGTGCTAGCAGCCCCGGGACAGGGGTAAATCAGCCCCAGCATTTT. It translates to CASSPGTGVNQPQHF.

A single count supports this clone. This chain links TRBV5-1 with TRBJ1-2; D is possibly TRBD1 (6 bases). With 5 bases removed from V and 3 bases from J, the gap between germline ends came to 17 bases. This CDR3 contains 15 residues. Germline V gene lookup returns CDR1 SGHRS and CDR2 YFSETQ. CDR3 DNA sequence: TGCGCCAGCAGATGGGACACCCAAGGTGACTATGGCTACACCTTC. Translating gives CASRWDTQGDYGYTF. The entire variable domain, with the rest obtained from reference TRBV5-1 and TRBJ1-2, is as follows: KAGVTQTPRYLIKTRGQQVTLSCSPISGHRSVSWYQQTPGQGLQFLFEYFSETQRNKGNFPGRFSGRQFSNSRSEMNVSTLELGDSALYLCASRWDTQGDYGYTFGSGTRLTVV.

The V and J genes are TRBV20-1 and TRBJ2-1; D is unresolved. Deletions cut 5 bases from V and 10 bases from J, with 12 bases between. Germline lookup yields CDR1 DFQATT and CDR2 SNEGSKA (reference sequence). This CDR3 contains 11 residues. CDR3 bases: TGCAGTGCTTCAAACTCTCCGGAGCAGTTCTTC. Amino acids: CSASNSPEQFF.

The count of this clone is one. The chain combines TRBV27 with TRBJ2-7; D gene unclear. Per germline, CDR1 MNHEY and CDR2 SMNVEV (reference sequence). V lost 6 bases, J lost 1 base, and 10 bases lay in between. The CDR3 extends over 13 amino acids. This CDR3 is CASSNEVSYEQYF. The CDR3 DNA sequence: TGTGCCAGCAGCAATGAGGTTTCCTACGAGCAGTACTTC.

The chain employs TRBV7-9 and TRBJ2-7; TRBD1 aligns across 11 bases. The ends lost 6 bases at V and 5 bases at J; junction bases unmatched: 12. This CDR3 has 16 residues. CDR1 is SEHNR, CDR2 FQNEAQ, per germline (reference sequence). CDR3 sequence: CASSRLLGQGANEQYF. CDR3 nucleotide sequence: TGTGCCAGCAGTCGGCTCCTAGGACAGGGGGCAAACGAGCAGTACTTC.

This sequence joins TRBV6-1 and TRBJ1-6; unclear D gene. Germline CDR1 and CDR2: MNHNS and SASEGT. V was trimmed by 2 bases and J by 0 bases, leaving 11 bases between them. The CDR3 is made up of 17 amino acids. The CDR3 loop reads CASSERAASSYNSPLHF. In DNA form, the CDR3 reads TGTGCCAGCAGTGAACGGGCAGCAAGCTCCTATAATTCACCCCTCCACTTT.

The rearrangement links TRBV15 to TRBJ1-1; D uncertain. Germline V gene data show CDR1 as LNHNV and CDR2 as YYDKDF (reference sequence). Trimming stripped 0 bases from V and 1 base from J, with 6 bases between. The CDR3 is made up of 14 amino acids. DNA of the CDR3: TGTGCCACCAGCAGAGATCGGGGGAACACTGAAGCTTTCTTT. This gives the protein CATSRDRGNTEAFF.

The CDR3 DNA reads TGTGCCAGCAGCTTAAGTCTGAGGAACTATTCTAGAACTTGGAATGAGCAGTTCTTC. Translated, it gives CASSLSLRNYSRTWNEQFF. The chain combines TRBV7-9 with TRBJ2-1; D unresolved. Trimming shortened V by 2 bases and J by 7 bases, and 27 bases separated the two germline ends. Germline V CDR1 and CDR2: SEHNR, FQNEAQ (reference sequence). CDR3 length equals 19 residues.

The chain joins TRBV27 to TRBJ2-7; a weak D match, TRBD1 (6 bases). The CDR3 contains 15 residues. Germline-derived CDR1 and CDR2 are MNHEY and SMNVEV (reference sequence). Trimming shortened V by 5 bases and J by 2 bases, and 16 bases separated the two germline ends. CDR3 in amino acids: CASSRNNRDPYEQYF. The CDR3 DNA is TGTGCCAGCAGTCGAAATAACAGGGACCCCTACGAGCAGTACTTC.

V gene TRBV28 combines with J gene TRBJ2-1, with a weak D call TRBD2 (5 bases). Germline lookup yields CDR1 MDHEN and CDR2 SYDVKM. V lost 4 bases and J lost 3, with 7 bases in between. The CDR3 contains 13 residues. The CDR3 nucleotides are TGTGCCAGCAGTTCGGAGGTCTACAATGAGCAGTTCTTC. Its protein product is CASSSEVYNEQFF.

V is TRBV4-1 and J is TRBJ1-3; D gene unclear. Germline V gives CDR1 MGHRA, CDR2 YSYEKL. V was trimmed by 1 base and J by 4 bases, leaving 8 bases between them. The CDR3 length is 14 residues. CDR3 protein: CASSQGVRGNTIYF. Written as DNA, the CDR3 is TGCGCCAGCAGCCAAGGGGTTCGCGGAAACACCATATATTTT.

The chain employs TRBV10-3 and TRBJ1-5; 12 bases fit TRBD1. The V gene's germline CDR1 is ENHRY and CDR2 SYGVKD. CDR3 size: 15 residues. After removal of 6 bases from V and 6 bases from J, the junction contained 6 bases not matched to a gene. CDR3 in amino acids: CAISRDRGPGQPQHF. The CDR3 nucleotides are TGTGCCATCAGCCGGGACAGGGGGCCTGGTCAGCCCCAGCATTTT.

This chain links TRBV5-1 with TRBJ2-2; D is ambiguous. The CDR3 has 15 residues. Looked up from germline, CDR1 is SGHRS and CDR2 is YFSETQ. V was pared by 1 base and J by 2 bases, with 9 bases between. The CDR3 nucleotides read TGCGCCAGCAGCTTGAACCAGGCTAACACCGGGGAGCTGTTTTTT. It encodes CASSLNQANTGELFF.